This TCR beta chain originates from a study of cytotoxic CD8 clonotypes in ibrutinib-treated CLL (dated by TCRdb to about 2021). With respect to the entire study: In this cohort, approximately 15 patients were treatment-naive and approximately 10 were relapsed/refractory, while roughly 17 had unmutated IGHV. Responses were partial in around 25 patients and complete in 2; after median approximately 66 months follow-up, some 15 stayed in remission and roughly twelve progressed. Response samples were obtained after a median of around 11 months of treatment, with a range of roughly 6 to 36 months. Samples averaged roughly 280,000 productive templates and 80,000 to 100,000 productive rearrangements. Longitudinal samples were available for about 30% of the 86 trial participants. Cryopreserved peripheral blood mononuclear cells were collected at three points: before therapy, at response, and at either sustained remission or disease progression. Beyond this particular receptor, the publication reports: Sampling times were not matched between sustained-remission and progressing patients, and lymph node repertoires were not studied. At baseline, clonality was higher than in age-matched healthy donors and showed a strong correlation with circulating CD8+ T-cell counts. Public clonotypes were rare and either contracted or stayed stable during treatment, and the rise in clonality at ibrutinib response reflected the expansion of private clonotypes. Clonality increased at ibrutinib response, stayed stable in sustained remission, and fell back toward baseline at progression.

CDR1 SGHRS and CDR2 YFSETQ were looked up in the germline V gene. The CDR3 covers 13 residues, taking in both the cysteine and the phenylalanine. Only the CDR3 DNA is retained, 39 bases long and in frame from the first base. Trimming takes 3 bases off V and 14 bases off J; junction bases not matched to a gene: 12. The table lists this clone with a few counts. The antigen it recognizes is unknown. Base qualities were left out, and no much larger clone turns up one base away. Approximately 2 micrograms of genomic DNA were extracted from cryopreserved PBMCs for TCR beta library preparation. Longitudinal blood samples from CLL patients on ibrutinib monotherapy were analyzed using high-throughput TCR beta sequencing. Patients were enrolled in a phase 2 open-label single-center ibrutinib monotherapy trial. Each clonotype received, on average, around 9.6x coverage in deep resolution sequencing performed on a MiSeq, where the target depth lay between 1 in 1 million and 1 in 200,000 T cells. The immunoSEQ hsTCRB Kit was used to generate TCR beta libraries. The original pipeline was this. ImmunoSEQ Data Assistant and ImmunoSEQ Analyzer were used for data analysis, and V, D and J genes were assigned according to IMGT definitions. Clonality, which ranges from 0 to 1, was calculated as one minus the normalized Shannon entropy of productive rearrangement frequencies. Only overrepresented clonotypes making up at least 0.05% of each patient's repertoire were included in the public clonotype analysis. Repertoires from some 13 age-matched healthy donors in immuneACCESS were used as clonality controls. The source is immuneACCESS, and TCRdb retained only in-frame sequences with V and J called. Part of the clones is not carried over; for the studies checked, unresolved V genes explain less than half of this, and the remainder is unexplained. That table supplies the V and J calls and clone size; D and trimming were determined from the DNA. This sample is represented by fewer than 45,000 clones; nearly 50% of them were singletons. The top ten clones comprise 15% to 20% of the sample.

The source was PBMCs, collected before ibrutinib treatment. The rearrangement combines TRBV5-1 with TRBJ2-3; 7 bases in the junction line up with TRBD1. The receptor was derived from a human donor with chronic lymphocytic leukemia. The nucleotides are TGCGCCAGCAGCTCCCAAACAGGGGCTTTAGGGTATTTT. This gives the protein CASSSQTGALGYF. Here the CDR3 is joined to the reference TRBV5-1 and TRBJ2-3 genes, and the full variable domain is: KAGVTQTPRYLIKTRGQQVTLSCSPISGHRSVSWYQQTPGQGLQFLFEYFSETQRNKGNFPGRFSGRQFSNSRSEMNVSTLELGDSALYLCASSSQTGALGYFGPGTRLTVL.